This is a list of T cell receptor beta chains from one sample in a study of cytotoxic CD8 clonotypes in ibrutinib-treated CLL. Assay used: immunoSEQ multiplex PCR; TCRdb lists only in-frame clones, some missing. There are about 130,000 clones in the sample; 70% to 90% occur only once, and roughly 2% lies in the top ten. The material sequenced was PBMCs, taken after 24 months of ibrutinib treatment. The source is a human donor with chronic lymphocytic leukemia. CDR3s include the opening cysteine and the closing phenylalanine or tryptophan. A D gene is named only where the DNA matches it firmly. Only part of the rows carry a size: once, few, many, or a class if the clone is expanded.

CDR3 protein: CASSHRGRTDTQYF
CDR3 DNA: TGTGCCAGCAGCCACAGGGGACGCACAGATACGCAGTATTTT
J gene: TRBJ2-3
D gene: TRBD1
V gene: TRBV28
clone size: .

CDR3 protein: CASSLDRGREAFF
CDR3 DNA: TGCGCCAGCAGCTTGGATAGGGGCCGGGAAGCTTTCTTT
J gene: TRBJ1-1
D gene: .
V gene: TRBV5-1
clone size: .

CDR3 protein: CASSSTGSIGFF
CDR3 DNA: TGTGCCAGTAGTTCCACAGGTTCTATTGGGTTCTTC
J gene: TRBJ2-1
D gene: .
V gene: TRBV19
clone size: .

CDR3 protein: CASSQGLAGGITAYEQYF
CDR3 DNA: TGCGCCAGCAGCCAGGGACTAGCGGGAGGGATAACCGCTTACGAGCAGTACTTC
J gene: TRBJ2-7
D gene: TRBD2
V gene: TRBV4-3
clone size: .

CDR3 protein: CSVEDRREAFF
CDR3 DNA: TGCAGCGTTGAAGATCGGCGGGAAGCTTTCTTT
J gene: TRBJ1-1
D gene: .
V gene: TRBV29-1
clone size: few

CDR3 protein: CASSQDWEGLDYGYTF
CDR3 DNA: TGTGCCAGCAGCCAAGATTGGGAGGGGCTCGACTATGGCTACACCTTC
J gene: TRBJ1-2
D gene: .
V gene: TRBV4-2
clone size: .

CDR3 protein: CASSYSWKVSYGYTF
CDR3 DNA: TGTGCCAGCAGTTATTCATGGAAGGTTTCTTATGGCTACACCTTC
J gene: TRBJ1-2
D gene: .
V gene: TRBV6-5
clone size: once

CDR3 protein: CASSVAEGSGYTF
CDR3 DNA: TGTGCCAGCAGCGTAGCTGAGGGAAGTGGCTACACCTTC
J gene: TRBJ1-2
D gene: .
V gene: TRBV9
clone size: .

CDR3 protein: CASSFGSLSFSEQFF
CDR3 DNA: TGTGCCAGCAGCTTTGGGAGTTTGAGTTTTAGTGAGCAGTTCTTC
J gene: TRBJ2-1
D gene: .
V gene: TRBV7-2
clone size: .

CDR3 protein: CASSPPGPRAYEQYF
CDR3 DNA: TGTGCCAGCAGCCCTCCCGGACCGCGAGCGTACGAGCAGTACTTC
J gene: TRBJ2-7
D gene: .
V gene: TRBV9
clone size: .

CDR3 protein: CASSPGQSSSYEQYF
CDR3 DNA: TGTGCCAGCAGTCCGGGACAGAGTAGCTCCTACGAGCAGTACTTC
J gene: TRBJ2-7
D gene: TRBD1
V gene: TRBV27
clone size: .

CDR3 protein: CASTLQNSNQPQHF
CDR3 DNA: TGTGCCAGCACCTTACAGAATAGCAATCAGCCCCAGCATTTT
J gene: TRBJ1-5
D gene: .
V gene: TRBV2
clone size: .

CDR3 protein: CASSHRPGELFF
CDR3 DNA: TGCGCCAGCAGCCACCGACCGGGGGAGCTGTTTTTT
J gene: TRBJ2-2
D gene: .
V gene: TRBV4-3
clone size: once

CDR3 protein: CAISLGTAGYGYTF
CDR3 DNA: TGTGCCATCAGCCTTGGGACAGCGGGCTATGGCTACACCTTC
J gene: TRBJ1-2
D gene: TRBD1
V gene: TRBV10-3
clone size: few

CDR3 protein: CASSPDRGNTEAFF
CDR3 DNA: TGTGCCAGCTCACCGGACAGGGGGAACACTGAAGCTTTCTTT
J gene: TRBJ1-1
D gene: TRBD1
V gene: TRBV18
clone size: .

CDR3 protein: CASRASRSGANVLTF
CDR3 DNA: TGTGCCAGCAGGGCCAGCCGCTCTGGGGCCAACGTCCTGACTTTC
J gene: TRBJ2-6
D gene: .
V gene: TRBV28
clone size: .

CDR3 protein: CASVQGNSGNTIYF
CDR3 DNA: TGTGCCAGCGTCCAGGGGAACTCGGGAAACACCATATATTTT
J gene: TRBJ1-3
D gene: .
V gene: TRBV18
clone size: .

CDR3 protein: CASRRGGLQQPQHF
CDR3 DNA: TGTGCCAGCAGGCGAGGAGGGCTTCAACAGCCCCAGCATTTT
J gene: TRBJ1-5
D gene: .
V gene: TRBV27
clone size: .

CDR3 protein: CASSAPPSSGVYQETQYF
CDR3 DNA: TGTGCCAGCAGTGCCCCTCCTAGTTCAGGAGTGTACCAAGAGACCCAGTACTTC
J gene: TRBJ2-5
D gene: .
V gene: TRBV2
clone size: once

CDR3 protein: CASTLQQGIKRNTIYF
CDR3 DNA: TGTGCCAGCACCCTGCAGCAGGGGATTAAGAGAAACACCATATATTTT
J gene: TRBJ1-3
D gene: .
V gene: TRBV6-4
clone size: .

CDR3 protein: CASSLEGSNTEAFF
CDR3 DNA: TGTGCCAGCAGCTTAGAGGGATCCAACACTGAAGCTTTCTTT
J gene: TRBJ1-1
D gene: .
V gene: TRBV7-9
clone size: few

CDR3 protein: CASSFGDSYGYTF
CDR3 DNA: TGTGCCAGCAGCTTCGGGGATTCCTATGGCTACACCTTC
J gene: TRBJ1-2
D gene: .
V gene: TRBV4-2
clone size: .

CDR3 protein: CASSHDVPGGYTF
CDR3 DNA: TGTGCCAGCAGCCATGACGTCCCGGGCGGCTACACCTTC
J gene: TRBJ1-2
D gene: .
V gene: TRBV28
clone size: .

CDR3 protein: CASRDRANYGYTF
CDR3 DNA: TGTGCCAGCCGGGACAGGGCTAACTATGGCTACACCTTC
J gene: TRBJ1-2
D gene: TRBD1
V gene: TRBV19
clone size: few

CDR3 protein: CASSTGTRGGYTF
CDR3 DNA: TGTGCCAGCAGCACAGGGACTAGGGGGGGCTACACCTTC
J gene: TRBJ1-2
D gene: .
V gene: TRBV9
clone size: .

CDR3 protein: CSVQTGYSNQPQHF
CDR3 DNA: TGCAGCGTTCAGACAGGGTATAGCAATCAGCCCCAGCATTTT
J gene: TRBJ1-5
D gene: TRBD1
V gene: TRBV29-1
clone size: .

CDR3 protein: CASSILAGITGELFF
CDR3 DNA: TGTGCCAGCAGCATACTAGCGGGGATCACCGGGGAGCTGTTTTTT
J gene: TRBJ2-2
D gene: TRBD2
V gene: TRBV7-2
clone size: .

CDR3 protein: CASSHQGAHAEAFF
CDR3 DNA: TGTGCCAGCAGCCACCAGGGAGCGCACGCTGAAGCTTTCTTT
J gene: TRBJ1-1
D gene: .
V gene: TRBV14
clone size: .

CDR3 protein: CASSIAEGVNTEAFF
CDR3 DNA: TGTGCCAGTAGTATAGCCGAGGGGGTGAACACTGAAGCTTTCTTT
J gene: TRBJ1-1
D gene: .
V gene: TRBV19
clone size: .

CDR3 protein: CASMGPTDNQPQHF
CDR3 DNA: TGTGCCAGCATGGGCCCGACAGACAATCAGCCCCAGCATTTT
J gene: TRBJ1-5
D gene: .
V gene: TRBV28
clone size: few

CDR3 protein: CASSFSDLGGSYTF
CDR3 DNA: TGTGCCAGCAGTTTTTCGGACCTGGGGGGGAGCTACACCTTC
J gene: TRBJ1-2
D gene: .
V gene: TRBV28
clone size: .

CDR3 protein: CASSLGMAGDEQFF
CDR3 DNA: TGTGCCAGCAGCTTAGGAATGGCTGGGGATGAGCAGTTCTTC
J gene: TRBJ2-1
D gene: .
V gene: TRBV7-2
clone size: once

CDR3 protein: CASSVGGAPEAFF
CDR3 DNA: TGTGCCAGCAGCGTAGGGGGGGCCCCTGAAGCTTTCTTT
J gene: TRBJ1-1
D gene: .
V gene: TRBV9
clone size: once

CDR3 protein: CASIKGNRGDTGELFF
CDR3 DNA: TGTGCCAGCATCAAGGGGAACAGGGGAGACACCGGGGAGCTGTTTTTT
J gene: TRBJ2-2
D gene: TRBD1
V gene: TRBV5-6
clone size: .

CDR3 protein: CASSFLGADNQPQHF
CDR3 DNA: TGTGCCAGCAGCTTTTTGGGGGCGGACAATCAGCCCCAGCATTTT
J gene: TRBJ1-5
D gene: .
V gene: TRBV5-6
clone size: .

CDR3 protein: CASNSGSSYNEQFF
CDR3 DNA: TGTGCCAGCAATAGCGGTAGCTCCTACAATGAGCAGTTCTTC
J gene: TRBJ2-1
D gene: .
V gene: TRBV6-6
clone size: .

CDR3 protein: CASSLASRGADNEQFF
CDR3 DNA: TGTGCCAGCAGCTTAGCCTCCAGGGGGGCCGACAATGAGCAGTTCTTC
J gene: TRBJ2-1
D gene: .
V gene: TRBV7-9
clone size: .

CDR3 protein: CASSLGQDYGYTF
CDR3 DNA: TGTGCCAGCAGCTTAGGACAAGACTATGGCTACACCTTC
J gene: TRBJ1-2
D gene: .
V gene: TRBV7-8
clone size: .

CDR3 protein: CASRLSGGNAGELFF
CDR3 DNA: TGTGCCAGCAGACTCAGCGGGGGCAACGCCGGGGAGCTGTTTTTT
J gene: TRBJ2-2
D gene: TRBD2
V gene: TRBV7-2
clone size: .

CDR3 protein: CASSQRAGGDTQYF
CDR3 DNA: TGCGCCAGCAGCCAACGGGCGGGAGGAGATACGCAGTATTTT
J gene: TRBJ2-3
D gene: TRBD2
V gene: TRBV4-1
clone size: .

CDR3 protein: CASSQEFGRGHGYTF
CDR3 DNA: TGCGCCAGCAGCCAAGAATTCGGCAGGGGGCATGGCTACACCTTC
J gene: TRBJ1-2
D gene: TRBD1
V gene: TRBV4-3
clone size: .

CDR3 protein: CASRLSISYEQYF
CDR3 DNA: TGTGCCAGCAGACTATCTATTAGCTACGAGCAGTACTTC
J gene: TRBJ2-7
D gene: .
V gene: TRBV6-1
clone size: .

CDR3 protein: CASSFMWTGYSNQPQHF
CDR3 DNA: TGTGCCAGCAGCTTTATGTGGACAGGGTATAGCAATCAGCCCCAGCATTTT
J gene: TRBJ1-5
D gene: TRBD1
V gene: TRBV7-2
clone size: .

CDR3 protein: CASSQDLFRDPFEQFF
CDR3 DNA: TGTGCCAGCAGCCAAGATCTTTTCAGAGATCCCTTCGAGCAGTTCTTC
J gene: TRBJ2-1
D gene: .
V gene: TRBV4-2
clone size: .

CDR3 protein: CASSLAPGQGVNEQFF
CDR3 DNA: TGTGCCAGCAGCTTAGCTCCGGGACAGGGTGTTAATGAGCAGTTCTTC
J gene: TRBJ2-1
D gene: TRBD1
V gene: TRBV7-3
clone size: .

CDR3 protein: CASSLRDSNQPQHF
CDR3 DNA: TGTGCCAGCAGCTTGCGGGATAGCAATCAGCCCCAGCATTTT
J gene: TRBJ1-5
D gene: .
V gene: TRBV11-1
clone size: few

CDR3 protein: CASGLGEAPYEQYF
CDR3 DNA: TGTGCCAGCGGGTTGGGGGAAGCCCCCTACGAGCAGTACTTC
J gene: TRBJ2-7
D gene: .
V gene: TRBV25-1
clone size: .

CDR3 protein: CASSPRPNNSPLHF
CDR3 DNA: TGTGCCAGCAGCCCCCGACCGAACAATTCACCCCTCCACTTT
J gene: TRBJ1-6
D gene: .
V gene: TRBV7-3
clone size: .

CDR3 protein: CASSPRTGTGYGYTF
CDR3 DNA: TGTGCCAGCAGTCCAAGGACAGGGACGGGGTATGGCTACACCTTC
J gene: TRBJ1-2
D gene: TRBD1
V gene: TRBV27
clone size: .

CDR3 protein: CASRLGQVAGSPLHF
CDR3 DNA: TGTGCCAGCAGACTTGGACAGGTAGCAGGTTCACCCCTCCACTTT
J gene: TRBJ1-6
D gene: TRBD1
V gene: TRBV28
clone size: medium-sized

CDR3 protein: CASSRRVDYEQYF
CDR3 DNA: TGTGCCAGCAGCCGCCGGGTCGACTACGAGCAGTACTTC
J gene: TRBJ2-7
D gene: .
V gene: TRBV6-6
clone size: .

CDR3 protein: CASSSGTKLFF
CDR3 DNA: TGTGCCAGCAGTTCCGGGACTAAACTGTTTTTT
J gene: TRBJ1-4
D gene: .
V gene: TRBV6-6
clone size: .

CDR3 protein: CASRIQGGYEQYF
CDR3 DNA: TGTGCCAGCAGGATACAGGGCGGCTACGAGCAGTACTTC
J gene: TRBJ2-7
D gene: .
V gene: TRBV2
clone size: .

CDR3 protein: CASSESTGRTDTQYF
CDR3 DNA: TGTGCCAGCAGTGAATCTACAGGGCGCACAGATACGCAGTATTTT
J gene: TRBJ2-3
D gene: .
V gene: TRBV25-1
clone size: .

CDR3 protein: CASSLVSGGWRETQYF
CDR3 DNA: TGTGCCAGCAGCTTAGTTTCAGGGGGCTGGCGAGAGACCCAGTACTTC
J gene: TRBJ2-5
D gene: TRBD1
V gene: TRBV7-9
clone size: .